Below, 2 T cell receptor beta chains from the same sample are listed, as sequenced in a study of STAT5B mutations in CD4+ large granular lymphocyte leukemia. Here immunoSEQ multiplex PCR was the method, and the copy in TCRdb shows in-frame clones only, minus some. The sample lists approximately 32,000 clones, 69% occurring once. Sequenced: CD4+ T cells from blood buffy coats. The receptor source for this set is a human donor in good health.

In this sample, this clone turned up a few times. The rearrangement links TRBV7-8 to TRBJ2-2, with TRBD2 identical over 9 bases. The length of the CDR3 is 15 residues. The J segment lost 7 bases and the V segment lost 6 bases, leaving 9 bases of the junction unmatched. Germline assignment: CDR1 SGHVS and CDR2 FQNEAQ. CDR3 in DNA: TGTGCCAGCAGGTGGAGCGGGGGGACGGTCGGGGAGCTGTTTTTT. Its protein product is CASRWSGGTVGELFF.

This chain links TRBV7-8 with TRBJ1-2; maybe TRBD1 (5 bases). Germline V gene data show CDR1 as SGHVS and CDR2 as FQNEAQ. Trimming left V 3 bases short and J 8 bases short, with 16 bases between. The CDR3 is made up of 14 amino acids. The CDR3 bases are TGTGCCAGCAGCTTGGGACGGAGTTTTGGGGGCTACACCTTC. Translation: CASSLGRSFGGYTF.